Shown below are 19 T cell receptor beta chains from a single sample sequenced in a study of T-cell reconstitution after alpha-beta-depleted transplantation in children. TCRbeta library construction was performed incorporating unique molecular identifiers. TCRdb independently ran MiXCR on the PCR reads; one entry per CDR3 protein. The data show 210,000 or so distinct CDR3 sequences, about 9.2% seen once. The input for sequencing was PBMCs from the stem cell graft donor, taken from the stem cell graft. Every receptor here comes from a human donor who donated a stem cell graft to a child with acute lymphoblastic leukemia.

The chain carries TRBV20-1 and TRBJ1-1; no clear D gene. Trimming took off 0 bases at V and 6 bases at J, with 14 bases between the two ends. Germline CDR1 DFQATT, CDR2 SNEGSKA (reference sequence). The CDR3 runs to 14 residues. CDR3 nucleotides: TGCAGTGCTAGAGATCTGAGTCAGTCGGCTGAAGCTTTCTTT. It is translated as CSARDLSQSAEAFF.

This clonotype has more than one count but fewer than ten. This chain joins TRBV20-1 and TRBJ1-1, with a tentative D call TRBD1 (6 bases). Per germline, CDR1 DFQATT and CDR2 SNEGSKA (reference sequence). The CDR3 extends over 15 amino acids. Between the trimmed V and J ends, which lost 3 bases and 0 bases, there was a span of 14 bases. CDR3 amino acids: CSASGEGELNTEAFF. CDR3 DNA sequence: TGCAGTGCTAGTGGGGAGGGGGAATTGAACACTGAAGCTTTCTTT.

This clonotype was detected many times. The chain is built from TRBV10-3 and TRBJ2-7; 9 bases agree with TRBD1. Germline values: CDR1 ENHRY, CDR2 SYGVKD. This CDR3 spans 14 amino acids. The junction had 4 bases not matched to a gene; V was cut back by 5 bases and J by 2 bases. CDR3 sequence (DNA): TGTGCCATCAGTCAGGACAGGGGACCCTACGAGCAGTACTTC. It codes for CAISQDRGPYEQYF.

This rearrangement joins TRBV7-6 to TRBJ2-1; 7 nucleotides line up with TRBD1. The CDR3 runs 15 residues. V lost 0 bases and J lost 8; bases outside the gene matches: 7. Germline V gives CDR1 SGHVS, CDR2 FNYEAQ. The CDR3 here is CASSLAGQTGDEQFF. In DNA, the CDR3 is TGTGCCAGCAGCTTAGCCGGTCAAACAGGGGATGAGCAGTTCTTC.

This clonotype showed up many times. V usage is TRBV27 and J usage is TRBJ2-6; perhaps TRBD2 as D (6 bases). The V end lost 4 bases, the J end lost 4 bases, and 17 bases lay between the germline ends. CDR1 MNHEY and CDR2 SMNVEV come from the germline V gene (reference sequence). The CDR3 is 17 amino acids. The CDR3 here is CASSSGTAAPGANVLTF. In DNA form, the CDR3 reads TGTGCCAGCAGTTCCGGGACTGCTGCCCCGGGGGCCAACGTCCTGACTTTC.

This clonotype was observed many times. This chain uses TRBV19 with TRBJ1-5, with D uncertain. The germline CDR1 and CDR2 sequences are LNHDA and SQIVND (reference sequence). The CDR3 runs 15 residues. Trimming cost V 3 bases and J 6 bases, with 15 bases left between them. This chain's CDR3 is CASSMFGLRVQPQHF. For the CDR3, the DNA is TGTGCCAGTAGTATGTTCGGATTAAGAGTTCAGCCCCAGCATTTT.

This clonotype showed up many times. The gene calls are TRBV12-3 or TRBV12-4 and TRBJ1-2, with D possibly being TRBD1 (5 bases). The CDR3 length is 14 residues. V was pared by 6 bases and J by 0 bases, with 11 bases between. In nucleotides, the CDR3 is TGTGCCAGCAGACCAGGGACTGCTAACTATGGCTACACCTTC. It translates to CASRPGTANYGYTF.

This clonotype has just a few counts. V usage is TRBV5-1 and J usage is TRBJ2-3, with 11 bases identical to TRBD2. The CDR3 is 16 residues long. Losses at the gene ends were 7 bases for V and 2 bases for J; bases not matched to a gene: 9. Per germline, CDR1 SGHRS and CDR2 YFSETQ. The DNA of the CDR3 is TGCGCCAGCTGTACCGGGACTAGCGGAATCACAGATACGCAGTATTTT. As protein: CASCTGTSGITDTQYF.

This clonotype was counted between two and nine times. The genes are TRBV4-3 and TRBJ1-5, with D possibly being TRBD1 (5 bases). Germline-derived CDR1 and CDR2 are LGHNA and YSLEER. This CDR3 spans 15 amino acids. V lost 0 bases to trimming and J lost 6 bases, with 12 bases between them. CDR3 amino acids: CASSQDRGAGQPQHF. CDR3 nucleotide sequence: TGCGCCAGCAGCCAAGATCGCGGGGCCGGTCAGCCCCAGCATTTT.

This clonotype was seen more than once but under ten times. This chain connects TRBV11-2 to TRBJ2-5; no definite D call. Trimming removed 2 bases from V and 5 bases from J, with 12 bases in between. Germline V gives CDR1 SGHAT, CDR2 FQNNGV. This CDR3 has 14 amino acids. The CDR3 nucleotides are TGTGCCAGCAGCTTATCCAGCAGTGGGGAGACCCAGTACTTC. Translated, it gives CASSLSSSGETQYF.

The V and J genes are TRBV20-1 and TRBJ2-1; a possible D gene is TRBD2 (7 bases). The CDR3 runs to 11 residues. V was clipped by 5 bases and J by 6 bases, with 8 bases between them. Germline V gene sequence: CDR1 DFQATT, CDR2 SNEGSKA (reference sequence). The CDR3 here is CSARGANEQFF. DNA of the CDR3: TGCAGTGCTCGGGGGGCCAATGAGCAGTTCTTC.

This clonotype was found a few times. This sequence joins TRBV7-2 and TRBJ2-1; a weak D match, TRBD2 (5 bases). The CDR3 totals 14 residues. CDR1 is SGHTA and CDR2 is FQGNSA in the germline V gene. V lost 6 bases to trimming and J lost 10 bases, with 19 bases between them. The DNA for the CDR3 is TGTGCCAGCAGACCTTCGAGAGGGTCGAAAGAGCAGTTCTTC. Protein: CASRPSRGSKEQFF. Based on the CDR3 plus reference TRBV7-2 and TRBJ2-1, the full variable domain is GAGVSQSPSNKVTEKGKDVELRCDPISGHTALYWYRQSLGQGLEFLIYFQGNSAPDKSGLPSDRFSAERTGGSVSTLTIQRTQQEDSAVYLCASRPSRGSKEQFFGPGTRLTVL.

This rearrangement joins TRBV7-9 to TRBJ2-5; no reliable D call. CDR1 is SEHNR, CDR2 FQNEAQ, per germline (reference sequence). V was cut by 7 bases and J by 2 bases, with 5 bases left in between. This CDR3 is built from 11 residues. The CDR3 coding sequence is TGTGCCAGCACCGGGCAAGAGACCCAGTACTTC. Protein sequence: CASTGQETQYF.

This clonotype was counted only a few times. The gene calls are TRBV12-3 or TRBV12-4 and TRBJ1-4; tentatively, D is TRBD1 (5 bases). V lost 6 bases and J lost 6, with 20 bases in between. The CDR3 has 16 amino acids. The CDR3 is CASSSTPGLGDEKLFF. The CDR3 DNA follows: TGTGCCAGCAGCTCGACACCGGGACTCGGGGATGAAAAACTGTTTTTT.

The chain joins TRBV18 to TRBJ2-1; D assignment may be TRBD1 or TRBD2 (6 bases each). This CDR3 spans 16 amino acids. Trimming left V 0 bases short and J 9 bases short, with 18 bases between. The germline CDR1 and CDR2 sequences are KGHSH and LQKENI. The DNA of the CDR3 is TGTGCCAGCTCACCACCGAGATCCCCGGGGGCCCTTGAGCAGTTCTTC. This sequence encodes CASSPPRSPGALEQFF.

Only a few counts were recorded for this clonotype. The CDR3 DNA is TGTGCCAGCAGCGGGGGGGTAGGCTACAATGAGCAGTTCTTC. Protein product: CASSGGVGYNEQFF. The chain carries TRBV5-6 and TRBJ2-1, with 7 bases that match TRBD2. This CDR3 has 14 residues. CDR1 is SGHDT, CDR2 YYEEEE, per germline. The V gene end was trimmed by 4 bases and the J gene end by 3 bases; junction bases not matched to a gene: 4.

V is TRBV5-1 and J is TRBJ2-3; possibly TRBD1 for D (5 bases). Germline CDR1 reads SGHRS; CDR2 reads YFSETQ. V was shortened by 5 bases and J by 2 bases, with 12 bases between the two germline ends. This CDR3 region has 14 residues. The CDR3 reads CASSLQVDTDTQYF. The CDR3, as DNA: TGCGCCAGCAGTTTACAGGTAGACACAGATACGCAGTATTTT.

This clonotype was counted only a few times. This sequence joins TRBV11-2 and TRBJ2-3; D is unclear. V lost 1 base, J lost 3 bases, and 8 bases lay in between. CDR3 length equals 14 residues. From germline, CDR1 is SGHAT and CDR2 FQNNGV. The CDR3 DNA is TGTGCCAGCAGCTTAGGTCTGGGAACAGATACGCAGTATTTT. It yields the protein CASSLGLGTDTQYF.

This chain connects TRBV2 to TRBJ1-1, with D uncertain. The germline CDR1 and CDR2 sequences are SNHLY and FYNNEI. The CDR3 extends over 18 amino acids. The V and J ends lost 3 bases and 0 bases respectively, with 20 bases between them. The CDR3 is CASSDKGPGTGMNTEAFF. CDR3 nucleotide sequence: TGTGCCAGCAGTGATAAAGGGCCCGGAACTGGCATGAACACTGAAGCTTTCTTT.